This T cell receptor (beta chain) was captured in a study of shared clonotypes between healthy human individuals. This CDR3 region has 18 residues. From germline, CDR1 is LGHNA and CDR2 YNFKEQ. Trimming took 0 bases from V and 13 from J; bases not matched to a gene: 18. Measured with immunoSEQ multiplex PCR; TCRdb has only the in-frame clones, and not every one. The repertoire holds 2,500,000 or so clones, with roughly 93% as singletons. The sample taken for sequencing was naive CD4+ T cells from PBMCs. Subset described: CD45RA+ positively selected. The V and J genes are TRBV4-2 and TRBJ1-4; 9 bases agree with TRBD1. The receptor's source is a man between 18 and 29 years old in good health. Some clones in this sample may be carry-over from other donors' samples. The CDR3 sequence: CASSQDPGQGPNEIRLFF. CDR3 sequence (DNA): TGTGCCAGCAGCCAAGATCCGGGACAGGGCCCTAATGAAATTAGACTGTTTTTT.